This T cell receptor (beta chain) is from a study of blood T cell repertoires in COVID-19 (dated by TCRdb to the early 2020s). About the investigation overall: Samples covering the acute and convalescent phases of COVID-19 were provided by collaborators in the United States, Italy and Spain. The prospective study material was composed of cDNA or gDNA derived from T cells, B-cell-depleted T cells, or PBMCs. Deeply sampled blood TCRbeta repertoires from subjects exposed to, actively infected with, or recovered from COVID-19 were included in the dataset. The repertoires were made available in a free public database intended to serve as a resource for research on the immune response to SARS-CoV-2. The samples were drawn from two sources: the first 160 participants of the ongoing ImmuneRACE study, and 1,000 to 1,500 subjects contributed by 6 global collaborators. Nearly every sample came with metadata listing a de-identified subject ID, COVID-19 status, age in years and sex. Where available, HLA class I and class II types were obtained from metadata supplied by the sample provider rather than from assay-based typing.

Findings and caveats that apply to the study as a whole: The quantity of clinical and demographic metadata differed by source and by participant and was supplied without curation.

Another Seattle source contributed samples from volunteer blood donors who had recovered from COVID-19. The collaborating institutions used their own protocols to collect whole blood in K2EDTA tubes. For TCRbeta analysis, collaborators shipped samples as frozen whole blood, isolated PBMCs, or DNA extracted from either of those sample types. With respect to this clone: The clone's antigen remains unknown. No quality values exist for individual bases; no much larger clone is one base distant.

The immunoSEQ Assay, a bias-controlled multiplex PCR, was used to amplify TCRbeta CDR3 regions from genomic DNA. Turning to the authors' computational methods: The number of nucleated cells in each sample was estimated by amplification of reference gene primers within the assay. To quantify the absolute abundance of each unique TCRbeta CDR3 rearrangement, sequence reads were collapsed and filtered. For each sample, productive Simpson clonality was calculated as the square root of Simpson's diversity index over productive rearrangements. This is the immuneACCESS table as TCRdb keeps it, with only in-frame sequences that have V and J called. A part of the clones is gone; compared with another copy, unresolved V genes explain less than half, and the rest is unexplained. That table gives V, J and clone size, and the DNA gave D and trimming. Counted in this sample were 250,000 or so clones; about 79% of them appeared once. Approximately 2.3% of the sample rests with the top ten.

This TCR came from a man between 35 and 55 years old who had recovered from COVID-19. The sequencing sample was made of peripheral blood.

The CDR3 protein is CASGPGPWAGRDGANVLTF. The sequenced DNA is TGTGCTAGTGGTCCAGGACCCTGGGCGGGGAGGGACGGGGCCAACGTCCTGACTTTC. The chain is encoded by TRBV12-5 joined to TRBJ2-6, with 7 junctional bases fitting TRBD2. Based on the germline V gene, the CDR1 and CDR2 sequences are LGHNT and FRNRAP. Its CDR3 holds 19 amino acids, cysteine through phenylalanine. The entry retains the CDR3 DNA only, 57 bases that are in frame from base 1. Compared with germline, V lacks 5 bases and J lacks 4 bases; bases without a gene match: 17.